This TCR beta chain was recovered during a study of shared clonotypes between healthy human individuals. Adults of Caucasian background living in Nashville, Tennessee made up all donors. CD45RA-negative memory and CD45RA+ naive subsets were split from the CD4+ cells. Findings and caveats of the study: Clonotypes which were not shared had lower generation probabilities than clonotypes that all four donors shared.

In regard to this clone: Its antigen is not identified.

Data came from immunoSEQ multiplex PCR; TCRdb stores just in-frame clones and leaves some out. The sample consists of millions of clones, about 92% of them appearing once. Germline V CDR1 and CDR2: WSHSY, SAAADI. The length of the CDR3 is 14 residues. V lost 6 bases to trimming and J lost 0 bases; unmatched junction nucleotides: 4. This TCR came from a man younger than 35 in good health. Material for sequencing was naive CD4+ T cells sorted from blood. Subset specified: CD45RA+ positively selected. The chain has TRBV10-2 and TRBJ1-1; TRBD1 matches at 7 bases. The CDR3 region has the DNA TGCGCCAGCAGGGAGACAGGGATGAACACTGAAGCTTTCTTT. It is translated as CASRETGMNTEAFF.